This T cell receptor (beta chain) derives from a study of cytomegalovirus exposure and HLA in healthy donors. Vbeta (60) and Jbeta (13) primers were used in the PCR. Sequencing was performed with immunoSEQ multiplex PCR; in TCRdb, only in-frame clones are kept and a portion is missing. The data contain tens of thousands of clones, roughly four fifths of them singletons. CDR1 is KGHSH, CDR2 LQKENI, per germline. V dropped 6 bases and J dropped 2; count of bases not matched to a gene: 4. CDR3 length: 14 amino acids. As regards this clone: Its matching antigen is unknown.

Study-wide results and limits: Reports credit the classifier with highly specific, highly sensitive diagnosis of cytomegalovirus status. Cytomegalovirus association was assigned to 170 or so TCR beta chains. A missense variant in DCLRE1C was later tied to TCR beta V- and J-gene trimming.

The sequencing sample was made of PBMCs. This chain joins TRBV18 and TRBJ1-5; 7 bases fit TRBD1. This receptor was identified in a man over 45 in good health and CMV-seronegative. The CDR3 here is CASSPGQRNQPQHF. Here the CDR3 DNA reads TGTGCCAGCTCTCCGGGACAGCGCAATCAGCCCCAGCATTTT.